Below, one TCR beta chain is given with its context. This specimen belongs to a study of control samples from healthy donors and cancer patients. TCRdb keeps only in-frame clones here, not all; method: immunoSEQ multiplex PCR. The data hold about 250,000 clones, with approximately 80% observed a single time. CDR1 is SEHNR, CDR2 FQNEAQ, per germline (reference sequence). The CDR3 totals 15 residues. The V gene end was trimmed by 5 bases and the J gene end by 9 bases; junction bases not matched to a gene: 9. The sequence was obtained from a woman aged 60-75 years with lung cancer. Sequencing was done on a sample of PBMCs. The V and J genes are TRBV7-9 and TRBJ2-7; 14 nucleotides line up with TRBD2. CDR3 region: CASSPGLAGGGRQYF. The CDR3 nucleotides read TGTGCCAGCAGCCCAGGACTAGCGGGAGGAGGTCGGCAGTACTTC.